This T cell receptor beta chain was captured in a study of T cells in Graves' hyperthyroidism and ophthalmopathy. This CDR3 has 15 amino acids. Per the germline V gene, CDR1 is SGHTA and CDR2 is FQGTGA. The V gene end was trimmed by 1 base and the J gene end by 5 bases; junction bases not matched to a gene: 7. Amplification targeted TCR beta CDR3 regions from RNA transcripts. HTBI primers were employed in a first-round RT-PCR of the TCR CDR3. Each CDR3 protein gets one entry after TCRdb re-called the multiplex PCR reads with MiXCR. The sample yields fewer than 800,000 distinct CDR3 sequences, about a sixth seen once.

This TCR was sampled from a man aged 18 to 30 with Graves' hyperthyroidism. Sequences were obtained from blood. V usage is TRBV7-3 and J usage is TRBJ2-7; 8 positions match TRBD2. The CDR3 region is CASSLNAGGGNEQYF. CDR3 nucleotide sequence: TGTGCCAGCAGCTTAAACGCCGGGGGGGGCAACGAGCAGTACTTC.